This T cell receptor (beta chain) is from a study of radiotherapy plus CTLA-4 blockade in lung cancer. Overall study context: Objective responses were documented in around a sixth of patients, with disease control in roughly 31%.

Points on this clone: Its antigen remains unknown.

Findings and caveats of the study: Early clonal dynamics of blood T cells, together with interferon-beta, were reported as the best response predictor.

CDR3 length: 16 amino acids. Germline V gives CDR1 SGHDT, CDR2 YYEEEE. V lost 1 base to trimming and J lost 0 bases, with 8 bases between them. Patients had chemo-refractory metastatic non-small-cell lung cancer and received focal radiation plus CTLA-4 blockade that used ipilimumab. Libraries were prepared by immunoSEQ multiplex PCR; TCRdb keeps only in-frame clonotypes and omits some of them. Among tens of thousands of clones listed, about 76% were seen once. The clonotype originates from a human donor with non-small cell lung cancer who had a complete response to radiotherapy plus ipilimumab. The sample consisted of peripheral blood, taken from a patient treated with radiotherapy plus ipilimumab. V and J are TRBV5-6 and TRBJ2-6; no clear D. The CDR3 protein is CASSLWLVSGANVLTF. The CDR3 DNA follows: TGTGCCAGCAGCTTGTGGCTGGTCTCTGGGGCCAACGTCCTGACTTTC.